In this sample, the clone carrying this TCR beta chain turned up once. This specimen comes from a study of blood T cell repertoires in COVID-19. Here immunoSEQ multiplex PCR was the method, and the copy in TCRdb shows in-frame clones only, minus some. The sample records approximately 230,000 clones, roughly 88% being singletons. The sequenced material came from peripheral blood. This receptor was identified in an older man with acute or convalescent COVID-19.

The CDR3: CASSLGLSTYNEQFF. CDR3 sequence (DNA): TGTGCCAGCAGCCTGGGACTATCCACCTACAATGAGCAGTTCTTC. V gene TRBV7-2 combines with J gene TRBJ2-1, with TRBD2 identical over 7 bases. With 5 bases clipped from V and 2 bases from J, the junction kept 6 bases outside the gene matches. The CDR3 is made up of 15 amino acids. CDR1 SGHTA and CDR2 FQGNSA come from the germline V gene.